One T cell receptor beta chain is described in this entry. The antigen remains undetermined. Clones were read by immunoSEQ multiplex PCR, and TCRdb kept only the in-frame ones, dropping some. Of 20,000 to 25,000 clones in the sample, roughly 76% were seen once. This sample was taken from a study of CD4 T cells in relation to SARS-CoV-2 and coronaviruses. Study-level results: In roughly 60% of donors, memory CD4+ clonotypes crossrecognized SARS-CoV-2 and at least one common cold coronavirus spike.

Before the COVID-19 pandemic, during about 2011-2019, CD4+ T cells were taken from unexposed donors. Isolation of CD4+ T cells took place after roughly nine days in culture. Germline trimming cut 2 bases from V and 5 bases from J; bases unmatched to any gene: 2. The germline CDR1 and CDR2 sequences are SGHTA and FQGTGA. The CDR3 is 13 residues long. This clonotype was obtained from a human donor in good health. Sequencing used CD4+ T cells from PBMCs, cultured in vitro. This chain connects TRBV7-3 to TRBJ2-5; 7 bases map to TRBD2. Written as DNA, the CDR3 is TGTGCCAGCAGCTTAGGCGGGAGTGAGACCCAGTACTTC. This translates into CASSLGGSETQYF.